This passage covers 5 T cell receptor beta chains from one sample sequenced in a study of blood T cell repertoires in COVID-19. The table came from immunoSEQ multiplex PCR; TCRdb's copy has only in-frame clones and leaves some out. The sample includes about 120,000 clones, around 85% of them seen just once. Sequencing was performed on peripheral blood. The receptors were sampled from an older woman with COVID-19, enrolled during active disease.

The rearrangement uses TRBV7-8 and TRBJ1-1; D is possibly TRBD1 (6 bases). V was trimmed by 3 bases and J by 0 bases, leaving 23 bases between them. Germline assignment: CDR1 SGHVS and CDR2 FQNEAQ. There are 19 residues in the CDR3. CDR3 in DNA: TGTGCCAGCAGCTTCTTTTACCCGACAGGCCCAACCGTGAACACTGAAGCTTTCTTT. Its protein product is CASSFFYPTGPTVNTEAFF.

The chain is built from TRBV14 and TRBJ1-1; D gene unclear. The CDR3 covers 13 residues. Per the germline V gene, CDR1 is SGHDN and CDR2 is FVKESK. V was cut by 5 bases and J by 1 base, with 8 bases left in between. CDR3 region: CASSYTENTEAFF. The CDR3 nucleotides are TGTGCCAGCAGCTACACAGAGAACACTGAAGCTTTCTTT.

The chain has TRBV9 and TRBJ2-7, with 7 bases identical to TRBD1. Germline values: CDR1 SGDLS, CDR2 YYNGEE. V lost 4 bases to trimming and J lost 1 base; unmatched junction nucleotides: 5. The CDR3 runs 14 residues. The CDR3 DNA sequence: TGTGCCAGCAGCTACGGACAGGAATCCTACGAGCAGTACTTC. Its translation is CASSYGQESYEQYF. Drawing the rest from reference TRBV9 and TRBJ2-7, the complete variable domain is DSGVTQTPKHLITATGQRVTLRCSPRSGDLSVYWYQQSLDQGLQFLIQYYNGEERAKGNILERFSAQQFPDLHSELNLSSLELGDSALYFCASSYGQESYEQYFGPGTRLTVT.

The chain is built from TRBV21-1 and TRBJ1-5. TRBV21-1 is deemed a pseudogene. CDR3 length: 14 residues. In DNA, the CDR3 is TGTGCCACCGGAGGGGGGGATAGCAATCAGCCCCAGCATTTT. This gives the protein CATGGGDSNQPQHF.

The chain has TRBV28 and TRBJ2-1, with D tentatively TRBD2 (6 bases). The CDR3 extends over 16 amino acids. The V gene's germline CDR1 is MDHEN and CDR2 SYDVKM. The V and J ends lost 4 bases and 8 bases respectively, with 21 bases between them. The CDR3 is CASSSPSGVTHYEQFF. The CDR3 nucleotides read TGTGCCAGCAGTTCCCCTTCGGGGGTCACACATTATGAGCAGTTCTTC.